One T cell receptor beta chain is described in this entry. Diagnostic criteria for definite or probable disease, in their recently defined form, were met by the patients with Susac syndrome. FACS enriched CD8+ TEMRA cells, while bulk CD8+ and CD4+ were negatively isolated. An input of 0.5 to 1 ug of RNA was subjected to reverse transcription using random hexamers. The CDR3 of TCR beta was amplified by immunoSEQ multiplex PCR across 54 Vbeta and 13 Jbeta. TCRdb passed the immunoSEQ multiplex PCR reads through MiXCR, listing each CDR3 protein once. The sample yields roughly 190,000 distinct CDR3 sequences, approximately 94% seen once. This specimen comes from a study of CD8 T cells in Susac syndrome. Study-level background: Sequenced Susac syndrome patients included roughly six with clinically active disease and eight in remission.

CDR1 is SEHNR, CDR2 FQNEAQ, per germline (reference sequence). The CDR3 is 19 amino acids. Trimming took 5 bases from V and 7 from J, leaving 27 bases between them. Material: CD4+ T cells from PBMCs. This clonotype originated in a human donor with Susac syndrome. V and J are TRBV7-9 and TRBJ1-6; TRBD1 might be the D (6 bases). The CDR3 DNA is TGTGCCAGCAGCCCAAAGCTGGGGCCAGGGGCCGGGTCCAATTCACCCCTCCACTTT. Translation gives CASSPKLGPGAGSNSPLHF. Drawing the rest from reference TRBV7-9 and TRBJ1-6, the complete variable domain is DTGVSQNPRHKITKRGQNVTFRCDPISEHNRLYWYRQTLGQGPEFLTYFQNEAQLEKSRLLSDRFSAERPKGSFSTLEIQRTEQGDSAMYLCASSPKLGPGAGSNSPLHFGNGTRLTVT.